This T cell receptor (beta chain) originates from a study of shared clonotypes between healthy human individuals. Assay: immunoSEQ multiplex PCR; the TCRdb copy retains only in-frame clones and omits some. The table shows about 2.2 million clones, with about 93% occurring only once. As defined, naive CD8 cells were CD45RO-negative and positively selected for CCR7, with terminally differentiated effector memory CD45RA+ cells excluded. Recent vaccinations or acute infections were absent in the healthy HIV-negative adult donors. The CDR3 spans 13 residues. Germline V gene sequence: CDR1 SGHVS, CDR2 FNYEAQ. Trimming left V 5 bases short and J 4 bases short, with 11 bases between.

Sequencing was carried out using naive CD8+ T cells from PBMCs. The clonotype was recovered from a man younger than 35 in good health. Some clones in this sample may be carry-over from other donors' samples. The rearrangement uses TRBV7-6 and TRBJ1-1; D call uncertain. The CDR3 DNA reads as TGTGCCAGCAGCCCCCGGGTTGGCACTGAAGCTTTCTTT. Protein product: CASSPRVGTEAFF.